Listed below are T cell receptor beta chains from one sample, sequenced in a study of early T cells in non-severe SARS-CoV-2 infection. Each CDR3 protein is one row after TCRdb ran MiXCR on the 5' RACE reads. Of more than 85,000 distinct CDR3 sequences detected, 10% to 15% appear once; the ten largest clones hold roughly 6.3%. The specimen sequenced was whole blood. These TCRs come from an adult who was a healthcare worker with PCR-confirmed SARS-CoV-2 infection or an uninfected control (not recorded which). CDR3s include the opening cysteine and the closing phenylalanine or tryptophan. Only some rows state a clone size, as once, few, many or a class for expanded clones.

j_call | v_call | clone_size | cdr3_aa
TRBJ2-7 | TRBV19 | . | CASALAGESLYEQYF
TRBJ2-7 | TRBV25-1 | . | CASSRTGGSYEQYF
TRBJ2-2 | TRBV7-3 | few | CASSLTQGGELFF
TRBJ2-1 | TRBV4-1 | . | CASSQAASGRSSYKFSEQFF
TRBJ2-3 | TRBV5-6 | few | CASSSGSSASTDTQYF
TRBJ1-2 | TRBV6-2/TRBV6-3 | few | CASSTTTLGYTF
TRBJ2-1 | TRBV20-1 | many | CSARTSGRASEQFF
TRBJ2-5 | TRBV5-6 | many | CASSLEKLQETQYF
TRBJ1-4 | TRBV18 | . | CASSPQEEGEKLFF
TRBJ1-2 | TRBV6-2/TRBV6-3 | few | CATRRGGSDGYTF
TRBJ2-1 | TRBV20-1 | many | CSAVTGTSVLNEQFF
TRBJ2-1 | TRBV5-6 | many | CASSPGYGASSYNEQFF
TRBJ2-7 | TRBV10-2 | many | CASSGGLAGESYEQYF
TRBJ2-3 | TRBV5-1 | few | CASSPDRLTDTQYF
TRBJ1-5 | TRBV19 | many | CASSIGRDQPQHF
TRBJ1-5 | TRBV28 | . | CASRKQGGNQPQHF
TRBJ1-1 | TRBV7-3 | few | CASSSGGLGTEAFF
TRBJ2-1 | TRBV2 | . | CASSDDSYNEQFF
TRBJ2-2 | TRBV2 | . | CASSEAKGYAGELFF
TRBJ2-7 | TRBV2 | few | CASSIRDRGYEQYF